This entry features one T cell receptor beta chain sequence. Its specificity is not known. Germline loops: CDR1 SGHAT, CDR2 FQNNGV. The CDR3 consists of 16 residues. J gave up 4 bases and V 7 bases, and 15 bases lay outside the gene matches. The source of the sample is a study of siplizumab effects on memory and regulatory T cells. Study-wide findings and caveats: Unstimulated subsets contained matches for only a minor fraction of alloreactive clones. The study found that mappable alloreactive CD4+ clones averaged roughly 75% Treg-derived with siplizumab and about 26% in controls. Unstimulated naive T cells seemed to show more diversity than memory cells did, and they also seemed to be among the major contributors to the alloresponse.

Assaying covered approximately 100,000 TCR templates per sample. Clones were read by immunoSEQ multiplex PCR, and TCRdb kept only the in-frame ones, dropping some. The data show approximately 110,000 clones, about 92% seen once. The rearrangement links TRBV11-2 to TRBJ2-5, with 7 nucleotides matching TRBD2. This TCR derives from a human donor in good health. Sample: CD4+ T cells sorted from blood. The CDR3 DNA reads TGTGCCAGCACCCCTATGTGGCGGGGGAGGGGAGAGACCCAGTACTTC. Translating it yields CASTPMWRGRGETQYF.